One sample yielded the 12 T cell receptor beta chains listed below, sequenced in a study of T cell repertoires in cytomegalovirus infection. Each CDR3 protein gets one entry after TCRdb re-called the reads with MiXCR. The data hold hundreds of thousands of distinct CDR3 sequences, with roughly a third observed a single time. For these receptors, no antigen is known. Sequenced here: cultured CD8+ T cells from PBMCs, sampled from culture after CMV antigen stimulation. Every receptor here comes from a human donor in good health (CMV status not recorded). Some clones in this sample may be carry-over from other donors' samples.

The chain recombines TRBV10-3 with TRBJ1-2, with D uncertain. The CDR3 runs to 10 residues. With 6 bases removed from V and 6 bases from J, the gap between germline ends came to 5 bases. The germline gives CDR1 ENHRY, CDR2 SYGVKD. As DNA, the CDR3 is TGTGCCATCAGAAACGATGGCTACACCTTC. This codes for CAIRNDGYTF.

This clonotype showed up just a few times. The rearrangement links TRBV7-8 to TRBJ2-5; D is ambiguous. The ends were cut back, 5 bases at V and 2 bases at J, with 12 bases in the middle. The CDR3 extends over 14 amino acids. Germline V gene lookup returns CDR1 SGHVS and CDR2 FQNEAQ. The CDR3 protein is CASSGYGTQETQYF. The CDR3 DNA follows: TGTGCCAGCAGCGGGTACGGAACACAAGAGACCCAGTACTTC.

Many counts were recorded for this clonotype. The V and J genes are TRBV7-6 and TRBJ2-5, with D perhaps assigned TRBD1 or TRBD2 (5 bases each). With 2 bases removed from V and 4 bases from J, the gap between germline ends came to 17 bases. Germline values: CDR1 SGHVS, CDR2 FNYEAQ. The CDR3 is made up of 16 amino acids. Here the CDR3 DNA reads TGTGCCAGCAGCTTAAGAGGGGTGGTGGTTCCAGAGACCCAGTACTTC. The encoded protein is CASSLRGVVVPETQYF.

In its sample, this clonotype was seen a few times. The rearrangement uses TRBV19 and TRBJ2-1; TRBD2 is a possible D gene (5 bases). Germline CDR1 is LNHDA and CDR2 is SQIVND (reference sequence). The CDR3 is 15 amino acids. Trimming took 3 bases from V and 2 from J, leaving 11 bases between them. The CDR3 DNA sequence: TGTGCCAGTAGTATTTCGGGGTACACCTACAATGAGCAGTTCTTC. This codes for CASSISGYTYNEQFF.

This clonotype has more than one count but fewer than ten. V and J are TRBV4-1 and TRBJ2-5; D gene ambiguous. The CDR3 has 15 residues. The V end was cut by 2 bases, the J end by 5 bases, with 15 bases between. Germline V gene lookup returns CDR1 MGHRA and CDR2 YSYEKL. CDR3: CASSQLPSMLETQYF. The DNA for the CDR3 is TGCGCCAGCAGCCAACTACCTAGTATGTTGGAGACCCAGTACTTC.

This chain connects TRBV7-6 to TRBJ2-7, with a possible D match to TRBD1 (6 bases). The ends were cut back, 7 bases at V and 3 bases at J, with 10 bases in the middle. This CDR3 comprises 12 residues. The germline CDR1 and CDR2 sequences are SGHVS and FNYEAQ. The CDR3 sequence: CASMGRGYEQYV. The CDR3 DNA is TGTGCCAGCATGGGCAGGGGCTACGAGCAGTACGTC.

The rearrangement joins TRBV5-6 to TRBJ1-5; D gene unclear. Trimming stripped 4 bases from V and 5 bases from J, with 13 bases between. CDR1 SGHDT and CDR2 YYEEEE come from the germline V gene. This CDR3 has 14 amino acids. CDR3 in amino acids: CASSVLFLDQPQHF. CDR3 in DNA: TGTGCCAGCAGCGTTTTATTTCTCGATCAGCCCCAGCATTTT.

This clonotype was recorded a few times. The chain carries TRBV27 and TRBJ2-3; TRBD2 is a possible D gene (6 bases). CDR1 and CDR2 from the germline V gene are MNHEY and SMNVEV (reference sequence). The CDR3 has 16 amino acids. Trimming removed 5 bases from V and 0 bases from J, with 15 bases in between. The CDR3 here is CASSAGTLASTDTQYF. DNA of the CDR3: TGTGCCAGCAGTGCCGGGACTCTAGCTAGCACAGATACGCAGTATTTT.

In its sample, this clonotype was seen a few times. The chain joins TRBV3-1 to TRBJ1-1, with TRBD1 as a possible D gene (5 bases). V was trimmed by 8 bases and J by 7 bases, leaving 20 bases between them. CDR1 LGHDT and CDR2 YNNKEL come from the germline V gene (reference sequence). This CDR3 comprises 14 residues. The CDR3 DNA reads as TGTGCCAGCTGCCCGGGGGGGACCCGAGGTGAAGCTTTCTTT. Its translation: CASCPGGTRGEAFF.

This chain joins TRBV18 and TRBJ1-4; perhaps TRBD1 as D (5 bases). V dropped 3 bases and J dropped 5 bases, with 13 bases sitting between them. Per the germline V gene, CDR1 is KGHSH and CDR2 is LQKENI. The CDR3 runs 15 residues. The CDR3 coding sequence is TGTGCCAGCTCACCTTCGGCGGAGGGGAATGAAAAACTGTTTTTT. Translating it yields CASSPSAEGNEKLFF.

There are many counts of this clonotype. This chain links TRBV12-3 or TRBV12-4 with TRBJ2-1, with D maybe TRBD2 (5 bases). Between the trimmed V and J ends, which lost 5 bases and 2 bases, there was a span of 13 bases. The CDR3 sequence is 15 residues long. The chain's CDR3 is CASSTGPRAYNEQFF. The CDR3 coding sequence is TGTGCCAGCAGTACCGGGCCGCGGGCCTACAATGAGCAGTTCTTC.

Notes on this clonotype: A read error may explain this, as a much larger clone is one base away. This rearrangement joins TRBV7-6 to TRBJ2-3; D unclear. Germline CDR1 and CDR2: SGHVS and FNYEAQ. The CDR3 runs to 15 residues. The CDR3 DNA reads TGTGCCAGCAGCCCCGTCGGGTTCGGCACAGATATGCAGTATTTT. Amino acid sequence: CASSPVGFGTDMQYF.